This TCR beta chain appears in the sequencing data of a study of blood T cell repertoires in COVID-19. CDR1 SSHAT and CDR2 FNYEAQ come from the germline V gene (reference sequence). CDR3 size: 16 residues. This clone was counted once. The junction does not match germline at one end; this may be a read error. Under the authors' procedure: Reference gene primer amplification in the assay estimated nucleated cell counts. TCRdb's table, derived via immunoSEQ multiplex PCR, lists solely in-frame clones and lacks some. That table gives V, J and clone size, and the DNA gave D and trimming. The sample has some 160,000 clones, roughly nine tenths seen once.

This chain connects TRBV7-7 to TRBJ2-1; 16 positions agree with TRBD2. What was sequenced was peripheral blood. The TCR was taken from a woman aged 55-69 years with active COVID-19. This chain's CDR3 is CASSKGTSGRAHEQFF. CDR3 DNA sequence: TGTGCTAGCAGTAAGGGGACTAGCGGGAGGGCCCATGAGCAGTTCTTC.